These 27 T cell receptor beta chains were all obtained from the same sample, sequenced in a study of T cells in tumors after PD-1 blockade. Generated by immunoSEQ multiplex PCR, the TCRdb table keeps only in-frame clones and is missing some. The repertoire holds tens of thousands of clones, roughly four fifths seen once, with 40% in the top ten. The sequencing here drew on PBMCs, taken after anti-PD-1 treatment. All receptors come from a human donor with basal cell carcinoma.

The CDR3 sequence: CASSYSSPGTDTQYF. DNA of the CDR3: TGTGCCAGCAGTTACTCTTCCCCTGGCACAGATACGCAGTATTTT. The chain couples TRBV6-2 or TRBV6-3 to TRBJ2-3; D gene uncertain. Germline assignment: CDR1 MNHEY and CDR2 SVGEGT. The CDR3 is 15 amino acids. Trimming removed 0 bases from V and 1 base from J, with 8 bases in between.

This clone is a singleton in its sample. The genes are TRBV30 and TRBJ1-2; D gene unclear. Germline lookup yields CDR1 GTSNPN and CDR2 SVGIG (reference sequence). The V and J ends lost 8 bases and 0 bases respectively, with 16 bases between them. The length of the CDR3 is 14 residues. CDR3 DNA sequence: TGTGCCGGGGATTGGGCCGGTACTAACTATGGCTACACCTTC. Its translation is CAGDWAGTNYGYTF.

This clone is deemed medium-sized (0.01 to 0.1%). The rearrangement uses TRBV9 and TRBJ2-1; D call uncertain. Trimming stripped 1 base from V and 2 bases from J, with 13 bases between. The CDR3 totals 16 residues. From germline, CDR1 is SGDLS and CDR2 YYNGEE. The CDR3 loop reads CASSVSGQAAYNEQFF. The CDR3 coding sequence is TGTGCCAGCAGCGTAAGTGGGCAGGCCGCCTACAATGAGCAGTTCTTC. The variable domain in full, with the rest retrieved from reference TRBV9 and TRBJ2-1, is DSGVTQTPKHLITATGQRVTLRCSPRSGDLSVYWYQQSLDQGLQFLIQYYNGEERAKGNILERFSAQQFPDLHSELNLSSLELGDSALYFCASSVSGQAAYNEQFFGPGTRLTVL.

V is TRBV5-1 and J is TRBJ2-2; D is unclear. V was cut by 0 bases and J by 1 base, with 4 bases left in between. The CDR3 spans 14 residues. Germline CDR1 is SGHRS and CDR2 is YFSETQ. DNA for the CDR3: TGCGCCAGCAGCTTGGCAGGGAACACCGGGGAGCTGTTTTTT. Amino acid sequence: CASSLAGNTGELFF. Based on the CDR3 plus reference TRBV5-1 and TRBJ2-2, the full variable domain is KAGVTQTPRYLIKTRGQQVTLSCSPISGHRSVSWYQQTPGQGLQFLFEYFSETQRNKGNFPGRFSGRQFSNSRSEMNVSTLELGDSALYLCASSLAGNTGELFFGEGSRLTVL.

As for this clone: This specimen includes other DNA sequences encoding the same CDR3. The chain has TRBV5-1 and TRBJ2-7; 12 nucleotides line up with TRBD2. With 4 bases clipped from V and 4 bases from J, the junction kept 3 bases outside the gene matches. CDR1 is SGHRS, CDR2 YFSETQ, per germline. The CDR3 totals 14 residues. This CDR3 reads CASSLGTSGYEQYF. CDR3 coding DNA: TGCGCCAGCAGCCTCGGGACTAGCGGGTACGAGCAGTACTTC.

This CDR3 reads CASSPQGAKNIQYF. CDR3 nucleotide sequence: TGTGCCAGCAGCCCACAGGGGGCCAAAAACATTCAGTACTTC. The chain couples TRBV3-1 (or the pseudogene TRBV3-2) to TRBJ2-4; TRBD1 aligns across 7 bases. V trimming: 4 bases; J trimming: 1 base; junction bases outside the gene matches: 1. The CDR3 runs to 14 residues. From germline, CDR1 is LGHDT and CDR2 YNNKEL (reference sequence).

The chain recombines TRBV3-1 (or the pseudogene TRBV3-2) with TRBJ2-7; 9 bases are a match to TRBD1. This CDR3 has 16 amino acids. CDR1 is LGHDT and CDR2 is YNNKEL in the germline V gene (reference sequence). The trim removed 1 base at V and 5 bases at J, leaving 9 bases unmatched. CDR3 DNA sequence: TGTGCCAGCAGCCAAGCGCAGGGACAGGGTTTCAACGAGCAGTACTTC. As protein: CASSQAQGQGFNEQYF.

The rearrangement links TRBV3-1 (or the pseudogene TRBV3-2) to TRBJ2-3, with D perhaps TRBD2 (5 bases). Trimming took 1 base from V and 6 from J, leaving 26 bases between them. The germline CDR1 and CDR2 sequences are LGHDT and YNNKEL (reference sequence). This CDR3 has 19 residues. CDR3 nucleotides: TGTGCCAGCAGCCAAGGTCAGTTCATAGGGTCTGTAACGGGGGATACGCAGTATTTT. As protein: CASSQGQFIGSVTGDTQYF.

This clone turned up a few times. The J gene is TRBJ1-5, the V gene TRBV7-3; 8 bases match TRBD1. Germline lookup yields CDR1 SGHTA and CDR2 FQGTGA. The V gene end was trimmed by 5 bases and the J gene end by 5 bases; junction bases not matched to a gene: 11. The CDR3 has 16 residues. CDR3 in amino acids: CASSGKHRGRDQPQHF. The CDR3 DNA reads as TGTGCCAGCAGCGGAAAACACAGGGGGAGAGATCAGCCCCAGCATTTT.

This clone has a single count. The chain recombines TRBV24-1 with TRBJ1-2, with TRBD1 matching 8 bases. Unmatched junction bases numbered 7, after V lost 3 bases and J lost 5 bases. There are 15 residues in the CDR3. In germline, CDR1 is KGHDR, CDR2 SFDVKD. The CDR3 loop reads CATSDAGGGLYGYTF. CDR3 sequence (DNA): TGTGCCACCAGTGATGCAGGGGGCGGCCTGTATGGCTACACCTTC.

This clone was counted once. The rearrangement uses TRBV5-1 and TRBJ2-1; TRBD2 matches at 8 bases. With 4 bases clipped from V and 10 bases from J, the junction kept 13 bases outside the gene matches. The CDR3 loop spans 15 amino acids. Germline V lookup: CDR1 SGHRS, CDR2 YFSETQ. The CDR3 loop reads CASSPRPRGEGEQFF. DNA of the CDR3: TGCGCCAGCAGCCCGCGGCCGCGGGGGGAGGGGGAGCAGTTCTTC.

In its sample, this clone was seen once. In DNA form, the CDR3 reads TGTGCCAGCGGACAGGACTCTGGGGCCAACGTCCTGACTTTC. This sequence encodes CASGQDSGANVLTF. This chain uses TRBV28 with TRBJ2-6, with 7 nucleotides matching TRBD1. Germline CDR1 MDHEN, CDR2 SYDVKM. This CDR3 is 14 amino acids long. V dropped 8 bases and J dropped 0; count of bases not matched to a gene: 1.

The rearrangement links TRBV6-1 to TRBJ1-4; TRBD1 agrees at 8 bases. Trimming took 4 bases from V and 4 from J; bases not matched to a gene: 11. The CDR3 is 17 residues long. The germline gives CDR1 MNHNS, CDR2 SASEGT. The CDR3 DNA is TGTGCCAGCAGTGCCTTACCCTCAGGGGGCTTTAATGAAAAACTGTTTTTT. Residues: CASSALPSGGFNEKLFF.

The CDR3 here is CASSQAAGGREQFF. CDR3 coding DNA: TGTGCCAGCAGCCAAGCGGCGGGTGGGAGGGAGCAGTTCTTC. The chain recombines TRBV14 with TRBJ2-1; maybe TRBD2 (6 bases). Germline values: CDR1 SGHDN, CDR2 FVKESK. The CDR3 is 14 residues long. Deletions cut 1 base from V and 10 bases from J, with 14 bases between.

This clone was seen only a few times. This rearrangement joins TRBV30 to TRBJ1-2; 7 bases align to TRBD1. This CDR3 is built from 13 residues. Per germline, CDR1 GTSNPN and CDR2 SVGIG (reference sequence). Trimming took 2 bases from V and 7 from J; bases not matched to a gene: 7. CDR3 region: CAWSTHQGGGYTF. The CDR3 DNA sequence: TGTGCCTGGAGTACACACCAGGGGGGTGGCTACACCTTC.

The CDR3 DNA reads TGTGCCAGCAGCTTCGGGACAGGGAATACGCAGTATTTT. This translates into CASSFGTGNTQYF. The chain couples TRBV11-3 to TRBJ2-3; 9 positions match TRBD1. The CDR3 length is 13 residues. The germline gives CDR1 SGHNT, CDR2 YENEEA. V lost 3 bases, J lost 7 bases, and 2 bases stayed unmatched.

The chain has TRBV7-8 and TRBJ1-4, with a possible D match to TRBD1 (6 bases). This CDR3 is 16 amino acids long. Per the germline V gene, CDR1 is SGHVS and CDR2 is FQNEAQ. Trimming took off 2 bases at V and 2 bases at J, with 12 bases between the two ends. This CDR3 is CASSLQGLRTNEKLFF. The CDR3 region has the DNA TGTGCCAGCAGCTTACAGGGGTTGAGGACTAATGAAAAACTGTTTTTT.

This clone was recorded a few times. The chain combines TRBV24-1 with TRBJ2-2; no clear D. Looked up from germline, CDR1 is KGHDR and CDR2 is SFDVKD. The V and J ends lost 3 bases and 8 bases respectively, with 9 bases between them. The CDR3 covers 13 residues. The CDR3, as DNA: TGTGCCACCAGTGATCCCCCCATTGGGGAGCTGTTTTTT. Amino acid sequence: CATSDPPIGELFF.

The table lists this clone with a few counts. The chain uses TRBV6-1 and TRBJ2-3; no clear D. Germline CDR1 MNHNS, CDR2 SASEGT. Trimming pared 0 bases from V and 0 bases from J, leaving 10 bases between. This CDR3 is built from 16 residues. The CDR3 loop is CASSEAMTESTDTQYF. Written as DNA, the CDR3 is TGTGCCAGCAGTGAAGCGATGACGGAAAGCACAGATACGCAGTATTTT.

This clone was picked up one time. The V and J genes are TRBV7-2 and TRBJ1-3; D is uncertain. V was pared by 2 bases and J by 0 bases, with 11 bases between. The CDR3 runs 16 residues. CDR1 and CDR2 (germline): SGHTA, FQGNSA. The CDR3 coding sequence is TGTGCCAGCAGCTTAAATGGGATACTCTCTGGAAACACCATATATTTT. Translated: CASSLNGILSGNTIYF.

The chain employs TRBV24-1 and TRBJ2-1; D remains ambiguous. The germline gives CDR1 KGHDR, CDR2 SFDVKD. The CDR3 is made up of 15 amino acids. V dropped 6 bases and J dropped 3 bases, with 14 bases sitting between them. CDR3 sequence reads: CATSSASPIYNEQFF. The CDR3 nucleotides are TGTGCCACCAGTTCGGCCAGCCCAATCTACAATGAGCAGTTCTTC.

This chain joins TRBV7-8 and TRBJ1-1, with 9 positions matching TRBD1. The J segment lost 5 bases and the V segment lost 6 bases, leaving 7 bases of the junction unmatched. The CDR3 consists of 14 residues. Germline V lookup: CDR1 SGHVS, CDR2 FQNEAQ. In DNA, the CDR3 is TGTGCCAGCAGTCAGACAGGGGGAAGGACTGAAGCTTTCTTT. This encodes CASSQTGGRTEAFF.

The chain couples TRBV11-3 to TRBJ1-5; D is possibly TRBD1 (5 bases). This CDR3 is built from 14 residues. V lost 1 base and J 5 bases, leaving 9 bases between the germline ends. The germline V gene encodes CDR1 SGHNT and CDR2 YENEEA. DNA of the CDR3: TGTGCCAGCAGCTTAGGCAGGGCGGATCAGCCCCAGCATTTT. Translation: CASSLGRADQPQHF.

The V call is TRBV7-3, the J call TRBJ1-2, with 8 positions matching TRBD1. The CDR3 has 15 amino acids. Losses at the gene ends were 5 bases for V and 1 base for J; bases not matched to a gene: 6. Germline V gene sequence: CDR1 SGHTA, CDR2 FQGTGA. CDR3 nucleotides: TGTGCCAGCAGCCCAGGACAGGGCTATAACTATGGCTACACCTTC. This encodes CASSPGQGYNYGYTF.

The V and J genes are TRBV4-1 and TRBJ2-5, with D perhaps TRBD1 (6 bases). The CDR3 length is 14 residues. The germline CDR1 and CDR2 sequences are MGHRA and YSYEKL. Trimming shortened V by 6 bases and J by 0 bases, and 11 bases separated the two germline ends. The CDR3 bases are TGCGCCAGCAGTCGCCAGGGGTACCAAGAGACCCAGTACTTC. Encoded protein: CASSRQGYQETQYF.

This clone was recorded once. The chain couples TRBV5-1 to TRBJ1-2; tentative D call: TRBD1 (6 bases). The CDR3 contains 13 residues. The germline gives CDR1 SGHRS, CDR2 YFSETQ. V lost 2 bases to trimming and J lost 6 bases, with 11 bases between them. CDR3 DNA sequence: TGCGCCAGCAGCTTCGGGGGCTGGGATGGCTACACCTTC. Translating gives CASSFGGWDGYTF.

CDR3 sequence (DNA): TGTGCCAGCAGTTTAAGTTCCCTTGGGGAGCTGTTTTTT. Encoded protein: CASSLSSLGELFF. The chain combines TRBV27 with TRBJ2-2, with no clear D. The CDR3 loop spans 13 amino acids. Germline lookup yields CDR1 MNHEY and CDR2 SMNVEV (reference sequence). V dropped 2 bases and J dropped 8 bases, with 9 bases sitting between them.